This entry lists 32 T cell receptor beta chains sequenced from one sample in a study of blood T cell repertoires in COVID-19. Here immunoSEQ multiplex PCR was the method, and the copy in TCRdb shows in-frame clones only, minus some. The sample shows 150,000 or so clones, 84% of them seen only once. Sequencing was performed on PBMCs or T cells enriched from blood (not recorded which). These receptors were obtained from a man aged 50 or older who had recovered from COVID-19.

The sample holds one count of this clone. The chain uses TRBV10-2 and TRBJ2-7; D perhaps matches TRBD1 (5 bases). Germline V lookup: CDR1 WSHSY, CDR2 SAAADI. This CDR3 contains 13 residues. V gave up 7 bases and J gave up 5 bases, with 15 bases separating them. CDR3 loop: CASMLGVGDEQYF. The CDR3 DNA reads as TGCGCCAGCATGTTAGGGGTTGGGGACGAGCAGTACTTC.

The rearrangement joins TRBV28 to TRBJ1-6, with 7 bases fitting TRBD1. This CDR3 is built from 14 residues. CDR1 is MDHEN and CDR2 is SYDVKM in the germline V gene. The junction had 13 bases not matched to a gene; V was cut back by 7 bases and J by 13 bases. The CDR3 region has the DNA TGTGCCAGCAATCCGGGACAGATGGTGCGGCCCCTCCACTTT. It translates to CASNPGQMVRPLHF.

This chain joins TRBV25-1 and TRBJ1-2; 8 bases align to TRBD1. Germline lookup yields CDR1 MGHDK and CDR2 SYGVNS. J gave up 5 bases and V 0 bases, and 8 bases lay outside the gene matches. This CDR3 region has 16 residues. The CDR3 nucleotides read TGTGCCAGCAGTGAATATATGACAGGGGATTGGTATGGCTACACCTTC. This sequence encodes CASSEYMTGDWYGYTF.

The genes are TRBV6-5 and TRBJ1-3, with no clear D. The CDR3 has 14 amino acids. Trimming stripped 8 bases from V and 1 base from J, with 12 bases between. Germline CDR1 reads MNHEY; CDR2 reads SVGAGI. The CDR3 DNA sequence: TGTGCCAGCGGGTTGACACGATCTGGAAACACCATATATTTT. This sequence encodes CASGLTRSGNTIYF.

This clone has just one count. The rearrangement joins TRBV28 to TRBJ1-2, with TRBD1 matching 7 bases. The CDR3 is 14 residues long. In germline, CDR1 is MDHEN, CDR2 SYDVKM. Trimming cost V 6 bases and J 2 bases; bases outside gene matches: 6. CDR3 in DNA: TGTGCCAGCAGCCGGGGACAGACAAACTATGGCTACACCTTC. This sequence encodes CASSRGQTNYGYTF.

This clone was picked up one time. The junction and the germline gene differ at one end; a read error may be behind it. V gene TRBV7-7 combines with J gene TRBJ2-5, with 7 nucleotides matching TRBD2. The germline CDR1 and CDR2 sequences are SSHAT and FNYEAQ (reference sequence). The CDR3 consists of 13 residues. The CDR3 region has the DNA TGTGCTAGCAGCCCGGGGGGTGGAGAGACCCAGTACTTC. It is translated as CASSPGGGETQYF. The variable domain in full, with the rest retrieved from reference TRBV7-7 and TRBJ2-5, is GAGVSQSPRYKVTKRGQDVTLRCDPISSHATLYWYQQALGQGPEFLTYFNYEAQPDKSGLPSDRFSAERPEGSISTLTIQRTEQRDSAMYRCASSPGGGETQYFGPGTRLLVL.

The V gene is TRBV6-1, the J gene TRBJ2-3, with D uncertain. V lost 2 bases to trimming and J lost 6 bases, with 12 bases between them. CDR1 and CDR2 from the germline V gene are MNHNS and SASEGT. This CDR3 is built from 14 residues. In DNA, the CDR3 is TGTGCCAGCAGTGAACCGGGTGCGGCGGATACGCAGTATTTT. Its translation: CASSEPGAADTQYF.

The chain employs TRBV6-5 and TRBJ2-7; 11 nucleotides align to TRBD2. The CDR3 sequence is 14 residues long. V was clipped by 5 bases and J by 2 bases; unmatched bases: 2. From germline, CDR1 is MNHEY and CDR2 SVGAGI. CDR3 loop: CASSRLAGTYEQYF. CDR3 coding DNA: TGTGCCAGCAGTCGACTAGCGGGAACCTACGAGCAGTACTTC.

J is TRBJ1-2 and V is TRBV20-1, with D maybe TRBD1 (5 bases). Trimming pared 3 bases from V and 6 bases from J, leaving 17 bases between. This CDR3 is built from 14 residues. Germline V gives CDR1 DFQATT, CDR2 SNEGSKA (reference sequence). The DNA of the CDR3 is TGCAGTGCTAGTTCCCGCAGGGTAGTTAATGGCTACACCTTC. This codes for CSASSRRVVNGYTF.

J is TRBJ2-4 and V is TRBV6-5; D possibly corresponds to TRBD1 (7 bases). V dropped 6 bases and J dropped 3 bases, with 12 bases sitting between them. There are 14 residues in the CDR3. Germline CDR1 and CDR2: MNHEY and SVGAGI. The CDR3 DNA follows: TGTGCCAGCAGATCAGGGGGAGGCAAAAACATTCAGTACTTC. Translated: CASRSGGGKNIQYF.

The rearrangement uses TRBV6-5 and TRBJ2-5; a weak D match, TRBD1 (6 bases). This CDR3 has 13 amino acids. Germline V gives CDR1 MNHEY, CDR2 SVGAGI. Trimming shortened V by 2 bases and J by 5 bases, and 9 bases separated the two germline ends. CDR3 protein: CASSYNDRETQYF. As DNA, the CDR3 is TGTGCCAGCAGTTACAATGACAGGGAGACCCAGTACTTC.

The chain combines TRBV4-1 with TRBJ1-2, with D uncertain. Germline loops: CDR1 MGHRA, CDR2 YSYEKL. Trimming cost V 0 bases and J 5 bases, with 13 bases left between them. The CDR3 runs 15 residues. The CDR3 loop is CASSQEPSQAYGYTF. CDR3 nucleotide sequence: TGCGCCAGCAGCCAAGAGCCCTCGCAGGCTTATGGCTACACCTTC.

This clone was seen only once. This chain links TRBV5-1 with TRBJ1-6; 12 bases agree with TRBD1. The trim removed 0 bases at V and 10 bases at J, leaving 5 bases unmatched. Germline V lookup: CDR1 SGHRS, CDR2 YFSETQ. This CDR3 region has 16 residues. CDR3 amino acids: CASSLEGQGAGSPLHF. The CDR3 DNA reads TGCGCCAGCAGCTTGGAGGGACAGGGGGCCGGCTCACCCCTCCACTTT.

This sequence joins TRBV30 and TRBJ1-4, with D maybe TRBD1 (5 bases). The length of the CDR3 is 14 residues. Germline V CDR1 and CDR2: GTSNPN, SVGIG (reference sequence). Deletions cut 2 bases from V and 2 bases from J, with 9 bases between. In DNA form, the CDR3 reads TGTGCCTGGAGTCCACAGGTTACTAATGAAAAACTGTTTTTT. The encoded protein is CAWSPQVTNEKLFF.

This chain connects TRBV19 to TRBJ1-5; 10 nucleotides match TRBD1. Germline CDR1 reads LNHDA; CDR2 reads SQIVND (reference sequence). V lost 7 bases and J lost 4; bases outside the gene matches: 10. The CDR3 runs to 16 residues. The CDR3 sequence is CASTPYDRGRNQPQHF. The CDR3 DNA follows: TGTGCCAGTACCCCATACGACAGGGGGCGAAATCAGCCCCAGCATTTT.

This clone has just one count. This chain connects TRBV6-2 or TRBV6-3 to TRBJ2-2; D is possibly TRBD2 (6 bases). This CDR3 comprises 15 residues. Germline CDR1 is MNHEY and CDR2 is SVGEGT. Trimming pared 3 bases from V and 5 bases from J, leaving 13 bases between. As DNA, the CDR3 is TGTGCCAGCAGTTATTACCGGGGGAGTACCGGGGAGCTGTTTTTT. Translated, it gives CASSYYRGSTGELFF.

V and J are TRBV11-2 and TRBJ1-2, with D perhaps TRBD1 (5 bases). Looked up from germline, CDR1 is SGHAT and CDR2 is FQNNGV. V lost 4 bases to trimming and J lost 2 bases, with 20 bases between them. The CDR3 is made up of 17 amino acids. The CDR3 coding sequence is TGTGCCAGCAGCTCCACTCGCGACAGCCCTAAGAACTATGGCTACACCTTC. Protein: CASSSTRDSPKNYGYTF.

The V gene is TRBV19, the J gene TRBJ1-2, with a possible D match to TRBD1 (6 bases). Trimming left V 9 bases short and J 8 bases short, with 16 bases between. The CDR3 is made up of 12 amino acids. The germline V gene has CDR1 LNHDA and CDR2 SQIVND (reference sequence). The CDR3 protein is CASQATGTGYTF. The CDR3 nucleotides read TGTGCCAGCCAAGCCACAGGGACGGGCTACACCTTC.

This chain links TRBV6-4 with TRBJ2-1, with D possibly matching TRBD1 (5 bases). V lost 0 bases and J 9 bases, leaving 9 bases between the germline ends. Germline loops: CDR1 MRHNA, CDR2 SNTAGT. This CDR3 region has 13 residues. The CDR3 DNA is TGTGCCAGCAGTGACTCTGGACACACTGAGCAGTTCTTC. This translates into CASSDSGHTEQFF.

The chain joins TRBV19 to TRBJ1-1; 7 bases align to TRBD1. The V gene's germline CDR1 is LNHDA and CDR2 SQIVND (reference sequence). The CDR3 consists of 16 residues. Trimming at V came to 2 bases and at J to 2 bases, leaving 8 bases not matched to a gene. Here the CDR3 DNA reads TGTGCCAGTAGTATAAGTCAGGGGGTGATAAACACTGAAGCTTTCTTT. Encoded protein: CASSISQGVINTEAFF.

The chain employs TRBV10-3 and TRBJ2-7; 7 bases are shared with TRBD1. J was trimmed by 3 bases and V by 8 bases; bases with no gene match: 4. In germline, CDR1 is ENHRY, CDR2 SYGVKD. CDR3 length: 12 residues. The DNA of the CDR3 is TGTGCCATCGCCCGGGACAGCTACGAGCAGTACTTC. It specifies CAIARDSYEQYF.

This chain connects TRBV11-3 to TRBJ2-1, with 10 bases fitting TRBD2. Trimming cost V 1 base and J 1 base; bases outside gene matches: 4. CDR1 is SGHNT and CDR2 is YENEEA in the germline V gene. This CDR3 region has 17 residues. The DNA for the CDR3 is TGTGCCAGCAGCTTAGGGGTAGCGGGGGGTTCCTACAATGAGCAGTTCTTC. Protein: CASSLGVAGGSYNEQFF.

This chain's CDR3 is CASSLGSRQGYEQYF. CDR3 nucleotides: TGTGCCAGCAGCCTGGGGTCGAGACAGGGCTACGAGCAGTACTTC. The gene calls are TRBV5-6 and TRBJ2-7, with 7 bases fitting TRBD1. Germline values: CDR1 SGHDT, CDR2 YYEEEE. The CDR3 covers 15 residues. Losses at the gene ends were 4 bases for V and 3 bases for J; bases not matched to a gene: 10.

The chain employs TRBV2 and TRBJ2-2; 8 bases are shared with TRBD1. The CDR3 spans 15 residues. Losses at the gene ends were 5 bases for V and 4 bases for J; bases not matched to a gene: 6. Germline loops: CDR1 SNHLY, CDR2 FYNNEI. Here the CDR3 DNA reads TGTGCCAGCAGTCAGGACAGGGCGGGCACCGGGGAGCTGTTTTTT. Its protein is CASSQDRAGTGELFF.

The V and J genes are TRBV5-4 and TRBJ1-5; no reliable D call. Germline-derived CDR1 and CDR2 are SGHNT and YYREEE (reference sequence). Trimming removed 0 bases from V and 1 base from J, with 8 bases in between. The CDR3 sequence is 15 residues long. The DNA of the CDR3 is TGTGCCAGCAGCTTGGATTTGCGAAGCAATCAGCCCCAGCATTTT. As protein: CASSLDLRSNQPQHF.

This clone was counted once. The chain combines TRBV19 with TRBJ2-1; 9 bases map to TRBD2. J lost 2 bases, V lost 4 bases, and 24 bases had no gene match. Germline CDR1 and CDR2: LNHDA and SQIVND (reference sequence). The CDR3 extends over 22 amino acids. The CDR3 coding sequence is TGTGCCAGTAGTACACCCCGTTCGCGGAAGACTTTAGCGGGAGTGACCTACAATGAGCAGTTCTTC. Amino acid sequence: CASSTPRSRKTLAGVTYNEQFF.

The chain combines TRBV7-9 with TRBJ1-2; 9 bases agree with TRBD1. Germline V gives CDR1 SEHNR, CDR2 FQNEAQ (reference sequence). V shed 2 bases, J shed 6 bases, and the junction held 7 bases outside the gene matches. The CDR3 contains 15 residues. The CDR3 DNA reads TGTGCCAGCAGCTTAACGGAAGGACAGGGGAATGGCTACACCTTC. Translation: CASSLTEGQGNGYTF.

The rearrangement joins TRBV12-3 or TRBV12-4 to TRBJ2-3, with 7 bases matching TRBD2. V dropped 6 bases and J dropped 3; count of bases not matched to a gene: 3. The CDR3 is 13 residues long. Here the CDR3 DNA reads TGTGCCAGCAGGGGAGGGCGGACAGATACGCAGTATTTT. Protein product: CASRGGRTDTQYF.

This clone was detected once. This sequence joins TRBV28 and TRBJ1-3, with D possibly matching TRBD1 (6 bases). The ends were cut back, 5 bases at V and 2 bases at J, with 16 bases in the middle. Germline V gene data show CDR1 as MDHEN and CDR2 as SYDVKM. CDR3 size: 16 residues. The CDR3 nucleotides are TGTGCCAGCAGTCCGTACCGACAGGCGACTGGAAACACCATATATTTT. Translation: CASSPYRQATGNTIYF.

This rearrangement joins TRBV18 to TRBJ2-1; D perhaps matches TRBD1 (6 bases). Germline V gene sequence: CDR1 KGHSH, CDR2 LQKENI. The V and J ends lost 2 bases and 8 bases respectively, with 16 bases between them. The CDR3 runs 15 residues. The CDR3 loop reads CASSPEEGVRDEQFF. Written as DNA, the CDR3 is TGTGCCAGCTCACCAGAAGAGGGGGTGAGGGATGAGCAGTTCTTC.

The chain employs TRBV20-1 and TRBJ1-4; D unclear. Germline lookup yields CDR1 DFQATT and CDR2 SNEGSKA (reference sequence). Trimming removed 3 bases at V and 8 bases at J, with 10 bases between. This CDR3 comprises 12 residues. CDR3 loop: CSASTGREKLFF. The CDR3 bases are TGCAGTGCTAGTACGGGGAGGGAAAAACTGTTTTTT.

The gene calls are TRBV6-5 and TRBJ2-3, with D maybe TRBD1 (5 bases). The CDR3 sequence is 15 residues long. Germline CDR1 MNHEY, CDR2 SVGAGI. Trimming pared 2 bases from V and 2 bases from J, leaving 11 bases between. CDR3 amino acids: CASSYLQASTDTQYF. The CDR3 DNA follows: TGTGCCAGCAGTTACCTACAGGCCTCCACAGATACGCAGTATTTT.